This record covers a single T cell receptor beta chain. The source of the sample is a study of blood T cell repertoires in COVID-19. Germline lookup yields CDR1 SGHAT and CDR2 FQDESV (reference sequence). J was trimmed by 4 bases and V by 0 bases; bases with no gene match: 4. This CDR3 has 16 residues. Produced via immunoSEQ multiplex PCR; TCRdb's table is partial and in-frame only. The table includes tens of thousands of clones, roughly 74% detected once. Seattle participants joined during active infection and were tracked over time. The sample consisted of peripheral blood. The sequence was obtained from an older man with COVID-19, enrolled during active disease. This chain connects TRBV11-1 to TRBJ2-1, with 9 bases matching TRBD2. The CDR3 sequence: CASSLATSGEYNEQFF. Written as DNA, the CDR3 is TGTGCCAGCAGCTTAGCGACTAGCGGAGAATACAATGAGCAGTTCTTC.